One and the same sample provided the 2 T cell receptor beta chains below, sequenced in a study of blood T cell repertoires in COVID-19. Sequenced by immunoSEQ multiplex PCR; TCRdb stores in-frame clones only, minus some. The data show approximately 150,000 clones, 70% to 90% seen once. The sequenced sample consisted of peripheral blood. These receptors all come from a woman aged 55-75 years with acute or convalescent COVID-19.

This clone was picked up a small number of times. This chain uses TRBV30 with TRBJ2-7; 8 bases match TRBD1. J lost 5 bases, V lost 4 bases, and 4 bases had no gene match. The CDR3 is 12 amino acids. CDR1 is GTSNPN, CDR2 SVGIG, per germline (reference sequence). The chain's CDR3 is CAWIDRGHEQYF. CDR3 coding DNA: TGTGCCTGGATAGACAGGGGTCACGAGCAGTACTTC.

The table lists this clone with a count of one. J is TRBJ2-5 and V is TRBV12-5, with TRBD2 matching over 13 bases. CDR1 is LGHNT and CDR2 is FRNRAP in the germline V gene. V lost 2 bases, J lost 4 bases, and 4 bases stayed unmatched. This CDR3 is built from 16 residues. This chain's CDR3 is CASGLRTSGGGETQYF. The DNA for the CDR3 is TGTGCTAGTGGTTTGAGAACTAGCGGGGGGGGAGAGACCCAGTACTTC.